This record concerns one TCR beta chain sequence. Its antigen remains unknown. The data were obtained in a study of identical twins. Broader study findings: Fewer insertions were carried by abundant cord blood beta clonotypes, but none was seen in memory repertoires.

TCRdb independently ran MiXCR on the 5' RACE reads; one entry per CDR3 protein. The repertoire holds approximately 550,000 distinct CDR3 sequences, with approximately 20% as singletons. CDR1 and CDR2 from the germline V gene are ENHRY and SYGVKD. V was cut by 6 bases and J by 0 bases, with 7 bases left in between. The CDR3 is 13 residues long. This same sample was also part of a study on yellow fever vaccine responses in identical twins. Per that study: Twins' vaccine T cell response reportedly seemed partly convergent, partly personalized.

Material: CD4+ T cells sorted from blood. The V and J genes are TRBV10-3 and TRBJ2-3; no definite D call. The receptor was isolated from a woman aged 18-29 years in good health. The CDR3 DNA follows: TGTGCCATCAGGCAGCAGAGCACAGATACGCAGTATTTT. This gives the protein CAIRQQSTDTQYF.